The next 13 T cell receptor beta chains were all read from a single sample in a study of T-cell memory formation after mild COVID-19. TCRdb analysed the 5' RACE reads with MiXCR anew, one entry per CDR3 protein. The profile covers 380,000 or so distinct CDR3 sequences, with roughly 13% appearing a single time and 22% taken by the ten largest. Sequencing was performed on PBMCs or a T cell subset sorted from them (not recorded which). These receptors all stem from a man in his late teens or twenties who had mild COVID-19 (a few samples of this study predate the infection). Cell type and time point are not known.

The chain carries TRBV5-1 and TRBJ1-4; 8 bases are shared with TRBD1. The junction had 4 bases not matched to a gene; V was cut back by 2 bases and J by 7 bases. Germline V gene sequence: CDR1 SGHRS, CDR2 YFSETQ. The CDR3 consists of 14 residues. CDR3 nucleotides: TGCGCCAGCAGCTTCGACAGGGGAACTGAAAAACTGTTTTTT. It is translated as CASSFDRGTEKLFF.

This clonotype has a handful of counts. The chain employs TRBV29-1 and TRBJ2-2; no clear D gene. The CDR3 contains 13 residues. The V end was cut by 0 bases, the J end by 5 bases, with 7 bases between. The germline gives CDR1 SQVTM, CDR2 ANQGSEA. As DNA, the CDR3 is TGCAGCGTTGAAGATCTAGATACCGGGGAGCTGTTTTTT. It specifies CSVEDLDTGELFF.

This clonotype was seen a handful of times. V gene TRBV6-6 combines with J gene TRBJ1-1; 8 bases line up with TRBD1. CDR3 length: 14 amino acids. With 7 bases clipped from V and 4 bases from J, the junction kept 8 bases outside the gene matches. Germline V lookup: CDR1 MNHNY, CDR2 SVGAGI (reference sequence). The CDR3: CASNRGQGSTEAFF. For the CDR3, the DNA is TGTGCCAGCAACCGAGGACAGGGTAGCACTGAAGCTTTCTTT.

This clonotype came up a few times. This chain joins TRBV18 and TRBJ2-3; D assignment may be TRBD1 or TRBD2 (6 bases each). The germline V and J ends were trimmed by 6 bases and 8 bases, with 18 bases remaining between them. Germline loops: CDR1 KGHSH, CDR2 LQKENI. This CDR3 spans 14 amino acids. CDR3 DNA sequence: TGTGCCAGCTCGGAGGGGGGATACTCCCCTACGCAGTATTTT. Translation gives CASSEGGYSPTQYF.

This clonotype has just a few counts. The rearrangement uses TRBV9 and TRBJ2-7, with D possibly being TRBD1 (8 bases). Trimming took off 2 bases at V and 7 bases at J, with 19 bases between the two ends. Per the germline V gene, CDR1 is SGDLS and CDR2 is YYNGEE. This CDR3 is 15 amino acids long. CDR3 DNA: TGTGCCAGCAGCGTCTCAGGGGGCAGGGACTATGAGCAGTACTTC. Encoded protein: CASSVSGGRDYEQYF.

The chain couples TRBV12-3 or TRBV12-4 to TRBJ2-1; 10 bases align to TRBD2. J was trimmed by 8 bases and V by 9 bases; bases with no gene match: 10. CDR3 length equals 14 residues. The DNA of the CDR3 is TGTGCCAGTCGGAAAGCGGGGGGGCTCGATGAGCAGTTCTTC. It translates to CASRKAGGLDEQFF.

This clonotype was seen a few times. J is TRBJ2-3 and V is TRBV20-1, with D perhaps TRBD1 (5 bases). CDR3 length equals 15 residues. The V gene lost 0 bases and the J gene lost 0 bases, with 10 bases spanning the gap. Per germline, CDR1 DFQATT and CDR2 SNEGSKA (reference sequence). The CDR3 coding sequence is TGCAGTGCTAGAGACAGGGTCACTAGCACAGATACGCAGTATTTT. Its translation: CSARDRVTSTDTQYF.

The J gene is TRBJ1-1, the V gene TRBV5-1; D unresolved. CDR3 length: 15 amino acids. Trimming took off 4 bases at V and 3 bases at J, with 16 bases between the two ends. The germline gives CDR1 SGHRS, CDR2 YFSETQ. The CDR3, as DNA: TGCGCCAGCAGCGCCCTGGGGTCTGCCTACACTGAAGCTTTCTTT. It specifies CASSALGSAYTEAFF.

This clonotype was seen at least ten times. V and J are TRBV12-5 and TRBJ2-1; 8 bases are shared with TRBD1. The V gene's germline CDR1 is LGHNT and CDR2 FRNRAP. The junction had 8 bases not matched to a gene; V was cut back by 6 bases and J by 7 bases. The CDR3 is 14 amino acids. CDR3 loop: CASGEATGVNEQFF. CDR3 sequence (DNA): TGTGCTAGTGGAGAAGCGACAGGGGTTAATGAGCAGTTCTTC.

This clonotype appeared a few times. The CDR3 bases are TGTGCCAGCAGTTATACCTCAACAGGAGGCTCACCCCTCCACTTT. Protein sequence: CASSYTSTGGSPLHF. The rearrangement joins TRBV6-5 to TRBJ1-6; D perhaps matches TRBD1 (5 bases). CDR3 length equals 15 residues. CDR1 is MNHEY, CDR2 SVGAGI, per germline. V shed 3 bases and J shed 10 bases, with 16 bases lying between them.

This clonotype was seen more than once but under ten times. As DNA, the CDR3 is TGTGCCAGCAGTCCAACAGGGAATGGCTACACCTTC. The encoded protein is CASSPTGNGYTF. The rearrangement joins TRBV6-2 or TRBV6-3 to TRBJ1-2; D is possibly TRBD1 (6 bases). The CDR3 runs 12 residues. CDR1 and CDR2 from the germline V gene are MNHEY and SVGEGT. Between the trimmed V and J ends, which lost 5 bases and 6 bases, there was a span of 10 bases.

The V call is TRBV19, the J call TRBJ2-7, with TRBD1 matching 12 bases. The CDR3 runs 15 residues. Germline CDR1 is LNHDA and CDR2 is SQIVND (reference sequence). V shed 6 bases and J 3 bases; nucleotides not matched to a gene: 6. CDR3 amino acids: CASSWGTGGDYEQYF. The CDR3 DNA reads as TGTGCCAGTAGCTGGGGGACAGGGGGCGACTACGAGCAGTACTTC.

The rearrangement joins TRBV2 to TRBJ2-6, with D uncertain. Trimming cost V 6 bases and J 6 bases, with 6 bases left between them. The length of the CDR3 is 12 residues. The germline V gene has CDR1 SNHLY and CDR2 FYNNEI. The CDR3 DNA sequence: TGTGCCAGCAGGCCCTCGGCCAACGTCCTGACTTTC. It translates to CASRPSANVLTF.